This T cell receptor beta chain stems from a study of T cells after yellow fever vaccination. Study outcomes and limitations: Secondary responses were weaker yet peaked faster, day 5 versus 15. Most primary-vaccination clones recurred post-booster (approximately 96% CD4, 88% CD8). Within FACS-sorted repertoires, abundant clonotypes contaminating from the bulk population could be present.

There are many counts of this clonotype. Its antigen is still unknown. TCR cDNA, made by 5'RACE template switching, carried an added universal primer site and UMIs. TCRdb independently ran MiXCR on the 5' RACE reads; one entry per CDR3 protein. Of some 300,000 distinct CDR3 sequences in the sample, roughly 3.5% are singletons; the top ten hold around a quarter. The CDR3 has 13 amino acids. Between the trimmed V and J ends, which lost 4 bases and 0 bases, there was a span of 7 bases. Per germline, CDR1 SQVTM and CDR2 ANQGSEA. V gene TRBV29-1 combines with J gene TRBJ2-1, with no clear D. The clonotype comes from a man aged 18 to 29 who received the YFV17D yellow fever vaccine. The sample here was PBMCs, taken on the day of the yellow fever booster vaccination. The DNA of the CDR3 is TGCAGCGTTGTTCTGGCCTCCTACAATGAGCAGTTCTTC. Translating gives CSVVLASYNEQFF.